This passage covers 31 T cell receptor beta chains from one sample sequenced in a study of blood T cells in healthy people across ages. Sample-barcoded 5' priming and a J-beta primer mix drove a second PCR of about 7 to 11 cycles. MiXCR, run by TCRdb on the 5' RACE reads, gives a single entry per CDR3 protein. The data hold 600,000 to 850,000 distinct CDR3 sequences, with around 40% observed a single time. Sequenced sample: blood. These receptors all come from a woman aged 55-70 years in good health.

This clonotype was seen a handful of times. This sequence joins TRBV20-1 and TRBJ2-5; D is ambiguous. Germline V lookup: CDR1 DFQATT, CDR2 SNEGSKA (reference sequence). The germline V and J ends were trimmed by 0 bases and 0 bases, with 5 bases remaining between them. CDR3 length equals 13 residues. The CDR3 DNA follows: TGCAGTGCTAGAGATCGGGACCAAGAGACCCAGTACTTC. This gives the protein CSARDRDQETQYF.

This chain connects TRBV27 to TRBJ2-1; D may correspond to TRBD1 or TRBD2 (5 bases each). The CDR3 totals 15 residues. Germline V gives CDR1 MNHEY, CDR2 SMNVEV (reference sequence). Trimming removed 6 bases at V and 0 bases at J, with 12 bases between. In nucleotides, the CDR3 is TGTGCCAGCAGACGAGGGACCGTCTCCTACAATGAGCAGTTCTTC. It is translated as CASRRGTVSYNEQFF.

This clonotype was seen many times. The chain recombines TRBV7-2 with TRBJ2-5, with 8 positions matching TRBD2. This CDR3 has 16 amino acids. V trimming: 0 bases; J trimming: 1 base; junction bases outside the gene matches: 4. From germline, CDR1 is SGHTA and CDR2 FQGNSA. The CDR3 sequence: CASSLARGGPQETQYF. The CDR3 nucleotides are TGTGCCAGCAGCTTAGCACGGGGGGGCCCCCAAGAGACCCAGTACTTC. Supplemented by reference TRBV7-2 and TRBJ2-5, the full variable domain reads GAGVSQSPSNKVTEKGKDVELRCDPISGHTALYWYRQSLGQGLEFLIYFQGNSAPDKSGLPSDRFSAERTGGSVSTLTIQRTQQEDSAVYLCASSLARGGPQETQYFGPGTRLLVL.

The chain carries TRBV29-1 and TRBJ2-1; TRBD2 aligns across 8 bases. CDR1 SQVTM and CDR2 ANQGSEA come from the germline V gene. The length of the CDR3 is 13 residues. DNA for the CDR3: TGCAACGTCTCGGGACTAGCCTACAATGAGCAGTTCTTC. Its protein is CNVSGLAYNEQFF.

This clonotype was counted at least ten times. This rearrangement joins TRBV7-2 to TRBJ1-4; D is perhaps TRBD1 (5 bases). The CDR3 totals 15 residues. Trimming pared 2 bases from V and 8 bases from J, leaving 15 bases between. Per germline, CDR1 SGHTA and CDR2 FQGNSA. CDR3 nucleotide sequence: TGTGCCAGCAGCTTACAGGGAATGTCCCGCGAAAAACTGTTTTTT. It codes for CASSLQGMSREKLFF. The full variable domain, rest sourced from reference TRBV7-2 and TRBJ1-4, is GAGVSQSPSNKVTEKGKDVELRCDPISGHTALYWYRQSLGQGLEFLIYFQGNSAPDKSGLPSDRFSAERTGGSVSTLTIQRTQQEDSAVYLCASSLQGMSREKLFFGSGTQLSVL.

This chain connects TRBV6-5 to TRBJ1-4; no reliable D call. The V gene lost 6 bases and the J gene lost 2 bases, with 10 bases spanning the gap. The CDR3 consists of 14 residues. Germline CDR1 and CDR2: MNHEY and SVGAGI. CDR3 loop: CASSQHRTNEKLFF. Written as DNA, the CDR3 is TGTGCCAGCAGCCAACATAGGACTAATGAAAAACTGTTTTTT.

The V gene is TRBV28, the J gene TRBJ2-3; 9 bases line up with TRBD2. The CDR3 sequence is 15 residues long. The V gene end was trimmed by 8 bases and the J gene end by 0 bases; junction bases not matched to a gene: 6. The germline gives CDR1 MDHEN, CDR2 SYDVKM. The CDR3: CASDRLAASTDTQYF. The CDR3 region has the DNA TGTGCCAGCGACCGACTAGCGGCTAGCACAGATACGCAGTATTTT.

In the case of this clonotype: A much larger clone differs by one base, so this may be a read error. The chain employs TRBV25-1 and TRBJ1-2, with D uncertain. The CDR3 extends over 13 amino acids. From germline, CDR1 is MGHDK and CDR2 SYGVNS. CDR3 amino acids: CVSSEDLGHGYTF. CDR3 DNA sequence: TGTGTCAGCAGCGAAGATCTAGGGCATGGCTACACCTTC.

This clonotype was counted only a few times. The CDR3 DNA sequence: TGTGCCAGCAGTTTATGGGCAGACAATGAGCAGTTCTTC. Its translation: CASSLWADNEQFF. J is TRBJ2-1 and V is TRBV27; unclear D gene. V lost 1 base and J lost 5, with 6 bases in between. CDR1 and CDR2 (germline): MNHEY, SMNVEV (reference sequence). The CDR3 totals 13 residues.

In this sample, this clonotype turned up a few times. The chain links TRBV11-2 to TRBJ2-7, with a possible D match to TRBD2 (5 bases). V was shortened by 0 bases and J by 7 bases, with 16 bases between the two germline ends. In germline, CDR1 is SGHAT, CDR2 FQNNGV. The CDR3 covers 15 residues. CDR3 DNA: TGTGCCAGCAGCTTAGATTACTATCCTGGCGGGGAGCAGTACTTC. Its protein is CASSLDYYPGGEQYF.

The gene calls are TRBV6-1 and TRBJ2-7; tentative D call: TRBD1 (6 bases). V dropped 0 bases and J dropped 10 bases, with 13 bases sitting between them. The CDR3 has 13 residues. Germline CDR1 MNHNS, CDR2 SASEGT. CDR3 amino acids: CASSEAWDMSQYF. CDR3 coding DNA: TGTGCCAGCAGTGAAGCGTGGGACATGAGCCAGTACTTC.

This chain joins TRBV20-1 and TRBJ2-7; D remains unclear. Germline CDR1 and CDR2: DFQATT and SNEGSKA (reference sequence). The V end was cut by 7 bases, the J end by 4 bases, with 8 bases between. The CDR3 runs 10 residues. The CDR3 DNA sequence: TGCAGTGTTCCGGCTTACGAGCAGTACTTC. Translated, it gives CSVPAYEQYF.

V gene TRBV10-2 combines with J gene TRBJ2-7; 10 nucleotides line up with TRBD1. The V gene end was trimmed by 7 bases and the J gene end by 7 bases; junction bases not matched to a gene: 16. The germline gives CDR1 WSHSY, CDR2 SAAADI. The length of the CDR3 is 16 residues. The CDR3 sequence: CASKDSGTGVAGEQYF. In nucleotides, the CDR3 is TGCGCCAGCAAGGATTCCGGGACAGGGGTGGCTGGTGAGCAGTACTTC.

Concerning this clonotype itself: A much larger clone lies one base from this, so it may be a read error. The J gene is TRBJ2-7, the V gene TRBV29-1; D gene ambiguous. Trimming took off 7 bases at V and 3 bases at J, with 10 bases between the two ends. CDR3 length equals 11 residues. Looked up from germline, CDR1 is SQVTM and CDR2 is ANQGSEA. The CDR3 loop is CSGLDGYEQYF. In nucleotides, the CDR3 is TGCAGCGGCTTAGACGGCTACGAGCAGTACTTC.

This clonotype came up many times. The CDR3 here is CASSLVVSPTDTQYF. CDR3 DNA sequence: TGTGCCAGCAGCTTGGTGGTTTCGCCCACAGATACGCAGTATTTT. The J gene is TRBJ2-3, the V gene TRBV7-9; D unresolved. Trimming pared 3 bases from V and 2 bases from J, leaving 12 bases between. CDR3 size: 15 residues. The germline gives CDR1 SEHNR, CDR2 FQNEAQ (reference sequence).

This clonotype has a handful of counts. The chain's CDR3 is CASSDNSGDYNEQFF. The DNA of the CDR3 is TGCGCCAGCAGCGACAATAGCGGGGATTACAATGAGCAGTTCTTC. V usage is TRBV5-1 and J usage is TRBJ2-1; 8 nucleotides align to TRBD2. CDR1 and CDR2 from the germline V gene are SGHRS and YFSETQ. This CDR3 is built from 15 residues. J was trimmed by 4 bases and V by 4 bases; bases with no gene match: 7.

The chain has TRBV12-3 or TRBV12-4 and TRBJ1-2, with TRBD1 matching over 10 bases. V was pared by 4 bases and J by 6 bases, with 5 bases of the junction left unmatched. This CDR3 region has 14 residues. CDR3 protein: CASSWDRGTNGYTF. Written as DNA, the CDR3 is TGTGCCAGCAGTTGGGACAGGGGAACTAATGGCTACACCTTC.

This chain connects TRBV20-1 to TRBJ2-3; D gene uncertain. Germline assignment: CDR1 DFQATT and CDR2 SNEGSKA (reference sequence). CDR3 length: 12 amino acids. Trimming stripped 6 bases from V and 2 bases from J, with 9 bases between. CDR3 bases: TGCAGTGCGGACCAGCCCACAGATACGCAGTATTTT. Protein sequence: CSADQPTDTQYF.

V and J are TRBV29-1 and TRBJ2-5, with D possibly TRBD1 on 5 matching bases. The germline V gene encodes CDR1 SQVTM and CDR2 ANQGSEA. V lost 4 bases, J lost 5 bases, and 14 bases lay in between. The CDR3 has 13 amino acids. The CDR3 coding sequence is TGCAGCGTTGTAACTACAGGTCGGGAGACCCAGTACTTC. The encoded protein is CSVVTTGRETQYF.

A remark on this clonotype: A read error may explain this, as a much larger clone is one base away. The chain has TRBV29-1 and TRBJ2-1, with D unclear. Germline CDR1 and CDR2: SQVTM and ANQGSEA. The CDR3 loop spans 12 amino acids. The V gene lost 6 bases and the J gene lost 6 bases, with 12 bases spanning the gap. In DNA, the CDR3 is TGCAGCGTCGCCGGAGTTACCAATGAGCAGTTCTTC. Residues: CSVAGVTNEQFF.

This clonotype was detected a few times. The chain uses TRBV20-1 and TRBJ2-7; a possible D gene is TRBD1 (5 bases). V was trimmed by 6 bases and J by 2 bases, leaving 17 bases between them. The CDR3 totals 14 residues. Germline CDR1 and CDR2: DFQATT and SNEGSKA (reference sequence). The DNA for the CDR3 is TGCAGTGCCCCCAGGACACCCGCCCCCTACGAGCAGTACTTC. This translates into CSAPRTPAPYEQYF.

Ten or more counts support this clonotype. The rearrangement links TRBV3-1 to TRBJ1-2; D remains unclear. The ends were cut back, 0 bases at V and 6 bases at J, with 11 bases in the middle. The length of the CDR3 is 14 residues. CDR1 LGHDT and CDR2 YNNKEL come from the germline V gene (reference sequence). CDR3 region: CASSQDGGGNGYTF. In DNA, the CDR3 is TGTGCCAGCAGCCAAGATGGAGGTGGGAATGGCTACACCTTC.

This sequence joins TRBV15 and TRBJ2-4; 10 positions match TRBD1. The CDR3 totals 14 residues. The germline V gene encodes CDR1 LNHNV and CDR2 YYDKDF (reference sequence). The ends lost 0 bases at V and 13 bases at J; junction bases unmatched: 6. CDR3 sequence reads: CATSRDRTGGEQYF. The CDR3 DNA sequence: TGTGCCACCAGCAGAGATAGGACAGGGGGGGAGCAGTACTTC. The whole variable domain, remainder taken from reference TRBV15 and TRBJ2-4, is DAMVIQNPRYQVTQFGKPVTLSCSQTLNHNVMYWYQQKSSQAPKLLFHYYDKDFNNEADTPDNFQSRRPNTSFCFLDIRSPGLGDTAMYLCATSRDRTGGEQYFGAGTRLSVL.

The rearrangement links TRBV28 to TRBJ2-1; 8 bases map to TRBD2. The junction had 3 bases not matched to a gene; V was cut back by 8 bases and J by 3 bases. The CDR3 is 13 residues long. Germline V CDR1 and CDR2: MDHEN, SYDVKM. The CDR3 here is CASLTSGYNEQFF. The CDR3 DNA reads as TGTGCCAGCTTAACTAGCGGCTACAATGAGCAGTTCTTC.

This clonotype was counted only a few times. The gene calls are TRBV20-1 and TRBJ2-5; a possible D gene is TRBD2 (5 bases). Germline CDR1 is DFQATT and CDR2 is SNEGSKA (reference sequence). Trimming removed 1 base at V and 0 bases at J, with 9 bases between. CDR3 length: 14 residues. CDR3 nucleotide sequence: TGCAGTGCTAGAGCCCCAGCGGACCAAGAGACCCAGTACTTC. It yields the protein CSARAPADQETQYF.

The chain uses TRBV20-1 and TRBJ1-1; D is unclear. The CDR3 length is 13 residues. The V gene's germline CDR1 is DFQATT and CDR2 SNEGSKA (reference sequence). Trimming took off 6 bases at V and 6 bases at J, with 17 bases between the two ends. Here the CDR3 DNA reads TGCAGTGCCTCCGAGGTGGGGAGGGCTGAAGCTTTCTTT. Protein: CSASEVGRAEAFF.

The table lists this clonotype with many counts. The chain recombines TRBV29-1 with TRBJ2-1; 8 positions agree with TRBD2. Germline CDR1 SQVTM, CDR2 ANQGSEA. This CDR3 is 14 amino acids long. V shed 7 bases, J shed 10 bases, and the junction held 15 bases outside the gene matches. CDR3 nucleotides: TGCAGCGAGACCGGGGCCTTAGCGGGGTACGAGCAGTTCTTC. Translation: CSETGALAGYEQFF.

The J gene is TRBJ2-3, the V gene TRBV11-1, with a weak D call TRBD1 (6 bases). This CDR3 is 15 amino acids long. V was cut by 5 bases and J by 4 bases, with 16 bases left in between. Germline CDR1 reads SGHAT; CDR2 reads FQDESV (reference sequence). The CDR3 bases are TGTGCCAGCAGCCAGGGGCCGACCCCCGCAGATACGCAGTATTTT. Its translation is CASSQGPTPADTQYF.

This clonotype has more than one count but fewer than ten. The chain uses TRBV9 and TRBJ1-5; weak D call: TRBD1 (6 bases). This CDR3 spans 15 amino acids. The V gene's germline CDR1 is SGDLS and CDR2 YYNGEE. Trimming shortened V by 4 bases and J by 1 base, and 12 bases separated the two germline ends. CDR3 amino acids: CASSPGTLSNQPQHF. CDR3 nucleotides: TGTGCCAGCAGCCCCGGGACACTGAGCAATCAGCCCCAGCATTTT. The full variable domain, rest sourced from reference TRBV9 and TRBJ1-5, is DSGVTQTPKHLITATGQRVTLRCSPRSGDLSVYWYQQSLDQGLQFLIQYYNGEERAKGNILERFSAQQFPDLHSELNLSSLELGDSALYFCASSPGTLSNQPQHFGDGTRLSIL.

The chain uses TRBV12-3 or TRBV12-4 and TRBJ1-2; TRBD1 matches 7 bases. V was pared by 5 bases and J by 8 bases, with 8 bases of the junction left unmatched. The CDR3 extends over 13 amino acids. The DNA of the CDR3 is TGTGCCAGCAGTCCATCGGGACAGACGGGCTACACCTTC. Its protein is CASSPSGQTGYTF.

This clonotype was counted a few times. This chain joins TRBV20-1 and TRBJ2-1; 11 bases are a match to TRBD2. Germline V gives CDR1 DFQATT, CDR2 SNEGSKA (reference sequence). The CDR3 covers 14 residues. The ends lost 2 bases at V and 7 bases at J; junction bases unmatched: 4. As DNA, the CDR3 is TGCAGTGCTAGAATAGCGGGGGGGCCTAATGAGCAGTTCTTC. Protein sequence: CSARIAGGPNEQFF.